This TCR beta chain was captured in a study of identical twins. Study-wide results and caveats: Weaker excess sharing between twins was seen in beta out-of-frame sequences.

TCRdb itself ran the 5' RACE reads through MiXCR, one entry per CDR3 protein. This sample carries about 530,000 distinct CDR3 sequences, 15% of them seen once, and the ten largest clones take roughly 0.46%. Between the trimmed V and J ends, which lost 0 bases and 7 bases, there was a span of 7 bases. Germline values: CDR1 ENHRY, CDR2 SYGVKD. This CDR3 comprises 13 residues. On this clonotype itself: Its specificity is unknown.

These data also formed part of another study, on yellow fever vaccine responses in identical twins.

The TCR comes from a woman under 30 in good health. The chain employs TRBV10-3 and TRBJ2-1; no reliable D call. The sequenced material came from CD4+ T cells sorted from blood. CDR3 loop: CAISESRPNEQFF. CDR3 nucleotides: TGTGCCATCAGTGAGTCCCGACCAAATGAGCAGTTCTTC.